This is a list of T cell receptor beta chains from one sample in a study of T cells in Graves' hyperthyroidism and ophthalmopathy. TCRdb called the multiplex PCR reads again in MiXCR, with one record for every CDR3 protein. The sample yields fewer than 450,000 distinct CDR3 sequences, roughly a sixth seen once. What was sequenced was blood. Source of these receptors: a woman younger than 45 with Graves' hyperthyroidism that later progressed to Graves' ophthalmopathy. Both conserved end residues are part of each CDR3. The D gene is left open where the match is weak. Not every row has a clone size; where given, it reads once, few, many or a size class.

clone size | D gene | J gene | V gene | CDR3 protein | CDR3 DNA
many | NA | TRBJ2-3 | TRBV28 | CASSPISDTQYF | TGTGCCAGCAGCCCCATATCAGATACGCAGTATTTT
many | TRBD1 | TRBJ1-2 | TRBV7-9 | CASSLRQGDGYTF | TGTGCCAGCAGCCTTAGACAGGGGGACGGCTACACCTTC
many | TRBD2 | TRBJ2-3 | TRBV27 | CASNPGTRAIDTQYF | TGTGCCAGCAACCCCGGGACTAGGGCGATAGATACGCAGTATTTT
NA | TRBD1 | TRBJ1-1 | TRBV9 | CASRPDRATEAFF | TGTGCCAGCAGACCTGACAGGGCCACTGAAGCTTTCTTT
once | NA | TRBJ2-3 | TRBV12-3/TRBV12-4 | CASNVFGTDTQYF | TGTGCCAGCAATGTCTTCGGCACAGATACGCAGTATTTT
many | NA | TRBJ2-1 | TRBV6-1 | CASSAERLPYNEQFF | TGTGCCAGCAGCGCTGAGCGTCTCCCCTACAATGAGCAGTTCTTC
many | TRBD1 | TRBJ2-7 | TRBV19 | CASSSTQGARFDEQYF | TGTGCCAGTAGTTCTACCCAGGGGGCGAGGTTTGACGAGCAGTACTTC
many | TRBD1 | TRBJ1-1 | TRBV27 | CASSSTGVVVDTEAFF | TGTGCCAGCAGTTCGACAGGGGTCGTAGTTGACACTGAAGCTTTCTTT
many | TRBD1 | TRBJ1-5 | TRBV2 | CATEGGGDEGNQPQHF | TGTGCCACCGAGGGAGGGGGCGACGAAGGCAATCAGCCCCAGCATTTT
NA | NA | TRBJ1-2 | TRBV18 | CASSSTQGSAYGYTF | TGTGCCAGCTCATCAACACAGGGATCGGCCTATGGCTACACCTTC
many | NA | TRBJ2-3 | TRBV29-1 | CSVVVASTDTQYF | TGCAGCGTTGTGGTCGCTAGCACAGATACGCAGTATTTT
many | TRBD2 | TRBJ2-2 | TRBV20-1 | CSARDLAGDTGELFF | TGCAGTGCTAGAGATCTAGCGGGGGACACCGGGGAGCTGTTTTTT